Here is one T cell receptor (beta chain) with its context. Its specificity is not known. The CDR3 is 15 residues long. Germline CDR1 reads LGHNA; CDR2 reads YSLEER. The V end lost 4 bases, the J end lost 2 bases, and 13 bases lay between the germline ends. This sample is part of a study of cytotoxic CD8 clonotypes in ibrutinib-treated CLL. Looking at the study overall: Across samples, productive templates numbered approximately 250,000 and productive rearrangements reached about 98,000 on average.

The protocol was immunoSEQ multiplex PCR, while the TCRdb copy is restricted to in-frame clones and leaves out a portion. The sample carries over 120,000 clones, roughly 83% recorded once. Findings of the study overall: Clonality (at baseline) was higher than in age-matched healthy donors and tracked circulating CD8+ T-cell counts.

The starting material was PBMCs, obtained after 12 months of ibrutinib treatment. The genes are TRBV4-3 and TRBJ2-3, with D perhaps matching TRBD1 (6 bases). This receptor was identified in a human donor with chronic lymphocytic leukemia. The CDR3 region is CASSPGARPTDTQYF. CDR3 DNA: TGCGCCAGCAGCCCAGGGGCTAGACCCACAGATACGCAGTATTTT.